Listed below are T cell receptor beta chains from one sample, sequenced in a study of CD4+ T cells in melanoma. Profiled with immunoSEQ multiplex PCR; TCRdb holds only in-frame clones, not every one. Found here are some 14,000 clones, over 80% of them singletons; the top ten hold about 6%. The source material was cells from a culture (not recorded whether cultured in vitro). The source is a human donor with melanoma. Both conserved end residues are part of each CDR3. Each record gives: clone size, CDR3 length, V gene, D gene, J gene, CDR3 DNA, CDR3 protein. D genes are given only for firm matches. Clone size is shown for a subset of rows, as once, few, many or a class of expanded clone.

.	14	TRBV5-1	TRBD1	TRBJ2-3	TGCGCCAGCAGCTTACCAGGGGGCGCAGATACGCAGTATTTT	CASSLPGGADTQYF
.	13	TRBV7-3	.	TRBJ1-5	TGTGCCAGCAGCTTAACGAACGGACAGCCCCAGCATTTT	CASSLTNGQPQHF
.	13	TRBV30	TRBD1	TRBJ1-3	TGTGCCTGCAAACAGGGGGCTGGAAACACCATATATTTT	CACKQGAGNTIYF
.	15	TRBV7-9	TRBD2	TRBJ2-1	TGTGCCAGCAGCTTAATAGCGGGGGGATACAATGAGCAGTTCTTC	CASSLIAGGYNEQFF
.	14	TRBV2	TRBD2	TRBJ2-3	TGTGCCAGTCGACTAGCGGGGGGTTGGGATACGCAGTATTTT	CASRLAGGWDTQYF
.	13	TRBV27	.	TRBJ2-3	TGTGCCAGCAGCCTCACAGGGCCAGATACGCAGTATTTT	CASSLTGPDTQYF
.	17	TRBV9	.	TRBJ2-6	TGTGCCAGCACTCCGTACGTCGGGGAGTCTGGGGCCAACGTCCTGACTTTC	CASTPYVGESGANVLTF
.	14	TRBV5-1	.	TRBJ1-1	TGCGCCAGCAGCTTGGAGCCAGCGAACACTGAAGCTTTCTTT	CASSLEPANTEAFF
.	15	TRBV25-1	.	TRBJ2-1	TGTGCCAGCAGTGAATATTCGGTGCCAGCCAATGAGCAGTTCTTC	CASSEYSVPANEQFF
.	14	TRBV13	TRBD2	TRBJ2-1	TGTGCCAGCCGGACTAGCGGGGGGGCCAATGAGCAGTTCTTC	CASRTSGGANEQFF
.	16	TRBV5-5	TRBD1	TRBJ1-3	TGTGCCAGCAGTTCGGACAGGGCTTACTCTGGAAACACCATATATTTT	CASSSDRAYSGNTIYF
.	15	TRBV5-1	TRBD1	TRBJ1-1	TGCGCCAGCAGCAGGGGGACAGGATTGAACACTGAAGCTTTCTTT	CASSRGTGLNTEAFF
once	14	TRBV5-5	.	TRBJ1-1	TGTGCCAGCAGCACAACAGGGTCCTACACTGAAGCTTTCTTT	CASSTTGSYTEAFF
.	16	TRBV19	.	TRBJ1-6	TGTGCCAGTAGTCCCCAGGGGTTACAGGGTAATTCACCCCTCCACTTT	CASSPQGLQGNSPLHF
.	15	TRBV6-5	.	TRBJ2-7	TGTGCCAGCAGTTACTCGCCCCAGGGGGGCTACGAGCAGTACTTC	CASSYSPQGGYEQYF
.	14	TRBV5-1	.	TRBJ1-1	TGCGCCAGCAGCTTGAATTCCGCGAACACTGAAGCTTTCTTT	CASSLNSANTEAFF
.	15	TRBV5-4	.	TRBJ2-4	TGTGCCAGCAGCACCAAAGGGGGAGCCAAAAACATTCAGTACTTC	CASSTKGGAKNIQYF
.	14	TRBV6-6	.	TRBJ2-7	TGTGCCAGTTCAACTCCAGGACATTCCTACGAGCAGTACTTC	CASSTPGHSYEQYF
.	14	TRBV7-8	.	TRBJ1-6	TGTGCCAGCAGCCGCGGAACCGGGAATTCACCCCTCCACTTT	CASSRGTGNSPLHF
.	15	TRBV19	.	TRBJ1-5	TGTGCCAGTAGTATGGCCGGCCATAGCAATCAGCCCCAGCATTTT	CASSMAGHSNQPQHF
.	12	TRBV6-1	.	TRBJ2-7	TGTGCCAGCAGTGTCATGTTGGAGGGTTTGACCTTC	CASSVMLEGLTF
.	16	TRBV2	.	TRBJ2-1	TGTGCCAGCAGACCCCTTGGGGGCTTCCTGGTGAGTGAGCAGTTCTTC	CASRPLGGFLVSEQFF
.	15	TRBV30	.	TRBJ1-1	TGTGCCTGGACGAGTTATGCCTCACGACACACTGAAGCTTTCTTT	CAWTSYASRHTEAFF
once	16	TRBV6-5	.	TRBJ1-6	TGTGCCAGCAGTTCACGGACAGTTTGGGAAAATTCACCCCTCCACTTT	CASSSRTVWENSPLHF
.	14	TRBV30	.	TRBJ2-3	TGTGCCTGGAGTGGGGGCAGGCGGGCAGATACGCAGTATTTT	CAWSGGRRADTQYF
.	14	TRBV18	.	TRBJ2-2	TGTGCCAGCTCACCATTCCCGAACACCGGGGAGCTGTTTTTT	CASSPFPNTGELFF
.	11	TRBV30	.	TRBJ2-1	TGTGCCTGGAGTGTCCGGAATGAGCAGTTCTTC	CAWSVRNEQFF
.	17	TRBV27	TRBD1	TRBJ2-2	TGTGCCAGTTCACTCGCGCCCGGGACAGGTGTCACCGGGGAGCTGTTTTTT	CASSLAPGTGVTGELFF
.	13	TRBV5-1	.	TRBJ2-4	TGCGCCAGCAGCTTGGGCCTACGGAACATTCAGTACTTC	CASSLGLRNIQYF
once	17	TRBV18	TRBD2	TRBJ2-3	TGTGCCAGCTCACCACCGGCGGGACTACATCACACAGATACGCAGTATTTT	CASSPPAGLHHTDTQYF
.	15	TRBV5-6	TRBD1	TRBJ2-2	TGTGCCAGCAGCTGGGACAGGGGGAGAACCGGGGAGCTGTTTTTT	CASSWDRGRTGELFF
.	13	TRBV6-4	TRBD1	TRBJ2-5	TGTGCCGGACAGGGGATCTTTCAAGAGACCCAGTACTTC	CAGQGIFQETQYF
.	14	TRBV7-3	.	TRBJ2-2	TGTGCCAGCAGCCCCTCACCCATCACCGGGGAGCTGTTTTTT	CASSPSPITGELFF
medium-sized	13	TRBV2	.	TRBJ1-1	TGTGCCAGCAGTGCGTGGCTGGGCACTGAAGCTTTCTTT	CASSAWLGTEAFF
once	16	TRBV9	TRBD1	TRBJ1-1	TGTGCCAGCAGCCCCACAACCCGGACAGGCTTGCATGAAGCTTTCTTT	CASSPTTRTGLHEAFF
.	13	TRBV6-5	.	TRBJ1-1	TGTGCCAGCAGCTCCGCACTGAACACTGAAGCTTTCTTT	CASSSALNTEAFF
.	15	TRBV10-3	.	TRBJ1-1	TGTGCCATCAGTGAGTCGCAGGATCTGAACACTGAAGCTTTCTTT	CAISESQDLNTEAFF
.	14	TRBV7-3	.	TRBJ2-7	TGTGCCAGCAGCCCGAGTGCGTCCGCGGGCGAGCAGTACTTC	CASSPSASAGEQYF
.	12	TRBV5-1	.	TRBJ1-2	TGCGCCAGCAGAGAGGCTAACTATGGCTACACCTTC	CASREANYGYTF
.	15	TRBV5-1	.	TRBJ2-7	TGCGCCAGCAGCTTGGGTGCAGGGGGGGACAACGAGCAGTACTTC	CASSLGAGGDNEQYF
.	16	TRBV4-2	.	TRBJ2-2	TGTGCCAGCAGCCAGGCCTCGGGCAGGTACACCGGGGAGCTGTTTTTT	CASSQASGRYTGELFF
.	14	TRBV5-6	.	TRBJ1-1	TGTGCCAGCAGCCCTACAGACCACCCGGCTGAAGCTTTCTTT	CASSPTDHPAEAFF
.	13	TRBV11-3	.	TRBJ1-1	TGTGCCAGCAGCTTAGGTCGTGCTTCTGAAGCTTTCTTT	CASSLGRASEAFF
.	14	TRBV9	.	TRBJ2-5	TGTGCCAGCAGCGCACAGGGACGCCAAGAGACCCAGTACTTC	CASSAQGRQETQYF
.	15	TRBV19	.	TRBJ1-2	TGTGCCAGTACGGAGGGGCACGATCGCTACTATGGCTACACCTTC	CASTEGHDRYYGYTF
.	12	TRBV19	.	TRBJ2-5	TGTGCCAGTAGCGGGGGCTCACCGACCCAGTACTTC	CASSGGSPTQYF
once	13	TRBV2	.	TRBJ1-6	TGTGCCAGCAGTGTGGTTGACAGTTCACCCCTCCACTTT	CASSVVDSSPLHF
.	12	TRBV7-9	.	TRBJ2-6	TGTGCCAGCAGTTCGATGGCCAACGTCCTGACTTTC	CASSSMANVLTF
.	16	TRBV5-8	.	TRBJ1-5	TGTGCCAGCAGCGTCGGGGCTGCTCTCCCCAATCAGCCCCAGCATTTT	CASSVGAALPNQPQHF
.	16	TRBV7-2	.	TRBJ1-1	TGTGCCAGCAGCTTAGGTATCTGGCCGAAGAACACTGAAGCTTTCTTT	CASSLGIWPKNTEAFF